The next 20 T cell receptor beta chains were all read from a single sample in a study of T cells in Graves' hyperthyroidism and ophthalmopathy. TCR beta CDR3 region amplification was performed from RNA transcripts. The HTBI primer set served for first-round RT-PCR of the TCR CDR3. TCRdb ran MiXCR on the multiplex PCR reads and lists one entry per CDR3 protein. The profile covers 300,000 to 450,000 distinct CDR3 sequences, with 15% to 19% appearing a single time and roughly 26% taken by the ten largest. Sequences were obtained from blood. These receptors were taken from a woman between 18 and 30 years old with Graves' hyperthyroidism that later progressed to Graves' ophthalmopathy.

Turning to this clonotype: A read error is possible here, since a much larger clone lies one base away. The chain carries TRBV28 and TRBJ2-5; 10 nucleotides match TRBD1. Looked up from germline, CDR1 is MDHEN and CDR2 is SYDVKM. The length of the CDR3 is 17 residues. For the CDR3, the DNA is TGTGCCAGCAGTTCTCCCGGGACAGGGGTATCGGGAGAGACCCAGCACTTC. Translating gives CASSSPGTGVSGETQHF.

The genes are TRBV29-1 and TRBJ1-3; D remains unclear. Trimming took off 6 bases at V and 4 bases at J, with 7 bases between the two ends. This CDR3 comprises 11 residues. Germline CDR1 reads SQVTM; CDR2 reads ANQGSEA. This chain's CDR3 is CSVLGGNTIYF. For the CDR3, the DNA is TGCAGCGTGCTGGGAGGAAACACCATATATTTT.

The sample holds many counts of this clonotype. The chain is built from TRBV6-1 and TRBJ1-1, with TRBD1 matching over 8 bases. The CDR3 sequence is 15 residues long. The V segment lost 5 bases and the J segment 4 bases; nucleotides outside the gene matches: 9. Per the germline V gene, CDR1 is MNHNS and CDR2 is SASEGT. CDR3 DNA: TGTGCCAGCAGTCCCGGACAGGGCTTAACCACTGAAGCTTTCTTT. Encoded protein: CASSPGQGLTTEAFF.

At least ten counts were recorded for this clonotype. The J gene is TRBJ2-5, the V gene TRBV6-5; TRBD2 aligns across 9 bases. This CDR3 contains 14 residues. Germline lookup yields CDR1 MNHEY and CDR2 SVGAGI. The ends lost 3 bases at V and 2 bases at J; junction bases unmatched: 1. CDR3 sequence (DNA): TGTGCCAGCAGTTATGGACTAGCGCAAGAGACCCAGTACTTC. This gives the protein CASSYGLAQETQYF.

This rearrangement joins TRBV28 to TRBJ2-1, with 11 positions matching TRBD2. In germline, CDR1 is MDHEN, CDR2 SYDVKM. Trimming removed 8 bases from V and 7 bases from J; junction bases left unmatched: 22. The CDR3 spans 19 residues. The DNA of the CDR3 is TGTGCCAGCGTACCGACAGGGGTGTCGACTAGCGGGGCTTGGAATGAGCAGTTCTTC. Encoded protein: CASVPTGVSTSGAWNEQFF.

This clonotype was seen repeatedly, ten times or more. The rearrangement uses TRBV20-1 and TRBJ2-3; TRBD2 matches at 7 bases. Germline trimming cut 5 bases from V and 0 bases from J; bases unmatched to any gene: 5. Germline values: CDR1 DFQATT, CDR2 SNEGSKA (reference sequence). The CDR3 totals 14 residues. CDR3 bases: TGCAGTGCTCTCCCGGGGGGTAGCACAGATACGCAGTATTTT. It codes for CSALPGGSTDTQYF.

This clonotype was seen a few times. CDR3 protein: CASSQAGDSYNEQFF. The CDR3 nucleotides are TGTGCCAGCAGCCAAGCGGGAGACTCCTACAATGAGCAGTTCTTC. The rearrangement links TRBV4-2 to TRBJ2-1; D might be TRBD2 (6 bases). V was trimmed by 1 base and J by 0 bases, leaving 7 bases between them. This CDR3 is built from 15 residues. The germline gives CDR1 LGHNA, CDR2 YNFKEQ.

This sequence joins TRBV5-8 and TRBJ2-1; D is uncertain. The germline V gene has CDR1 SGHTS and CDR2 YDEGEE. Trimming removed 1 base at V and 0 bases at J, with 11 bases between. CDR3 length: 16 amino acids. In DNA, the CDR3 is TGTGCCAGCAGCTTGATCGGCCGACACTCCTACAATGAGCAGTTCTTC. Translation: CASSLIGRHSYNEQFF. Looking up the rest from reference TRBV5-8 and TRBJ2-1 gives the full variable domain: EAGVTQSPTHLIKTRGQQATLRCSPISGHTSVYWYQQALGLGLQFLLWYDEGEERNRGNFPPRFSGRQFPNYSSELNVNALELEDSALYLCASSLIGRHSYNEQFFGPGTRLTVL.

This clonotype was picked up many times. The V gene is TRBV5-1, the J gene TRBJ2-3, with a possible D match to TRBD1 (5 bases). CDR1 and CDR2 from the germline V gene are SGHRS and YFSETQ. Trimming pared 0 bases from V and 9 bases from J, leaving 17 bases between. CDR3 length equals 15 residues. CDR3 in amino acids: CASSLGGASQGTQYF. CDR3 nucleotides: TGCGCCAGCAGCTTGGGCGGAGCATCTCAGGGAACGCAGTATTTT.

This clonotype was picked up many times. This sequence joins TRBV27 and TRBJ1-1; maybe TRBD1 (5 bases). CDR1 and CDR2 (germline): MNHEY, SMNVEV (reference sequence). Trimming took 9 bases from V and 2 from J, leaving 31 bases between them. The CDR3 length is 19 residues. CDR3: CARRSVARGSRHRNTEAFF. The CDR3 region has the DNA TGTGCCAGGCGTAGCGTGGCGAGGGGCAGTAGGCACAGAAACACTGAAGCTTTCTTT.

The table lists this clonotype with a few counts. The CDR3, as DNA: TGTGCCAGCAGCCTGGGACAGGTCTTTTACGAGCAGTACTTC. This translates into CASSLGQVFYEQYF. The V call is TRBV7-2, the J call TRBJ2-7, with TRBD1 matching 8 bases. Trimming at V came to 5 bases and at J to 4 bases, leaving 7 bases not matched to a gene. The CDR3 runs 14 residues. Germline V gene lookup returns CDR1 SGHTA and CDR2 FQGNSA.

The sample holds a few counts of this clonotype. A read error may account for a junction end that differs from germline. The CDR3 DNA follows: TGTGCCAGCAGTTACTCGGGACACCAGGTCTTC. This encodes CASSYSGHQVF. J is TRBJ2-1 and V is TRBV6-2 or TRBV6-3; D possibly corresponds to TRBD1 (6 bases). CDR3 length: 11 amino acids. The germline V gene encodes CDR1 MNHEY and CDR2 SVGEGT.

This clonotype was recorded many times. The J gene is TRBJ2-1, the V gene TRBV28; 9 nucleotides align to TRBD1. The V segment lost 6 bases and the J segment 13 bases; nucleotides outside the gene matches: 13. The CDR3 loop spans 14 amino acids. The germline gives CDR1 MDHEN, CDR2 SYDVKM. The CDR3 DNA follows: TGTGCCAGCAGCACTTACAGGGGGCGCCTTGAACAGTTCTTC. This codes for CASSTYRGRLEQFF.

About this clonotype: A much bigger clone sits one base away, suggesting this may be a read error. V usage is TRBV13 and J usage is TRBJ2-5, with D possibly TRBD2 on 5 matching bases. CDR1 is PRHDT and CDR2 is FYEKMQ in the germline V gene (reference sequence). The CDR3 runs to 12 residues. DNA for the CDR3: TGTGTCAGCAGCTTAGTCTCGGAGGTCCAGTACTTC. As protein: CVSSLVSEVQYF.

This clonotype was counted many times. DNA for the CDR3: TGTGCCAGCAGGGATTTTAGGGGGAAGATAGCCAAAAACATTCAGTACTTC. Translating it yields CASRDFRGKIAKNIQYF. V is TRBV11-2 and J is TRBJ2-4; D is perhaps TRBD1 (6 bases). The V end was cut by 6 bases, the J end by 0 bases, with 18 bases between. The length of the CDR3 is 17 residues. The germline gives CDR1 SGHAT, CDR2 FQNNGV.

This clonotype showed up many times. The CDR3 region is CASSDTGQGVNQPQHF. The DNA for the CDR3 is TGTGCCAGCAGCGATACGGGACAGGGGGTCAATCAGCCCCAGCATTTT. V is TRBV6-1 and J is TRBJ1-5, with TRBD1 matching over 11 bases. Germline V gives CDR1 MNHNS, CDR2 SASEGT. V shed 6 bases and J 3 bases; nucleotides not matched to a gene: 7. The CDR3 loop spans 16 amino acids.

In this sample, this clonotype turned up a few times. The CDR3 nucleotides are TGTGCCAGCCATATTCAGGGGGGGACTAACTATGGCTACACCTTC. Amino acids: CASHIQGGTNYGYTF. The rearrangement uses TRBV2 and TRBJ1-2, with 7 nucleotides matching TRBD1. The trim removed 8 bases at V and 0 bases at J, leaving 9 bases unmatched. Germline V gene sequence: CDR1 SNHLY, CDR2 FYNNEI. The CDR3 is made up of 15 amino acids.

This clonotype has a count of ten or more. The chain is built from TRBV28 and TRBJ2-7; 12 bases agree with TRBD1. Looked up from germline, CDR1 is MDHEN and CDR2 is SYDVKM. V was clipped by 5 bases and J by 7 bases; unmatched bases: 9. The CDR3 contains 15 residues. CDR3 bases: TGTGCCAGCAGTCCGACCGGGACAGGGGGCAAAGAGCAGTACTTC. Translating it yields CASSPTGTGGKEQYF.

This clonotype was recorded many times. V is TRBV28 and J is TRBJ2-5; D tentatively reads TRBD1 or TRBD2 (6 bases each). Germline loops: CDR1 MDHEN, CDR2 SYDVKM. The CDR3 has 15 residues. V shed 5 bases and J shed 0 bases, with 13 bases lying between them. The chain's CDR3 is CASSPGAAYQETQYF. DNA for the CDR3: TGTGCCAGCAGTCCGGGGGCCGCGTACCAAGAGACCCAGTACTTC.

This clonotype was counted at least ten times. The chain combines TRBV7-8 with TRBJ2-4; D not resolved. The CDR3 consists of 15 residues. CDR1 and CDR2 (germline): SGHVS, FQNEAQ. Between the trimmed V and J ends, which lost 0 bases and 2 bases, there was a span of 8 bases. CDR3 nucleotides: TGTGCCAGCAGCTTAGCAGGGTCAACCAAAAACATTCAGTACTTC. Amino acids: CASSLAGSTKNIQYF.